This entry concerns a single T cell receptor (beta chain). This CDR3 is 21 amino acids long. V was pared by 1 base and J by 6 bases, with 19 bases of the junction left unmatched. CDR1 is SGHVS and CDR2 is FQNEAQ in the germline V gene. This sample stems from a study of cytomegalovirus exposure and HLA in healthy donors. The PCR contained 60 Vbeta and 13 Jbeta primers. Here immunoSEQ multiplex PCR was the method, and the copy in TCRdb shows in-frame clones only, minus some. The table has some 150,000 clones, around 80% seen once; the top ten hold about 1.7%. The genes are TRBV7-8 and TRBJ2-2; 11 bases agree with TRBD2. This receptor was identified in a female donor in good health and CMV-seropositive. Material for sequencing was PBMCs. The CDR3 here is CASSLDRPLVLAGASSGELFF. DNA of the CDR3: TGTGCCAGCAGCTTAGATAGGCCCTTGGTACTAGCGGGGGCATCTTCCGGGGAGCTGTTTTTT.